Shown below are 23 T cell receptor beta chains from a single sample sequenced in a study of read filtering for tumor transcriptome and immune sequencing. From about 0.4 ug of RNA, a library with molecular barcoded alpha/delta and beta/gamma adaptors was made. TCRdb re-analysed the reads in MiXCR, keeping a single row per CDR3 protein. The repertoire holds more than 55,000 distinct CDR3 sequences, approximately 18% seen once, with approximately 10% in the top ten. Sequencing was done on a sample of a population of CD138-negative cells sorted from bone marrow. These TCRs come from a donor aged 40 or older with multiple myeloma.

The sample holds many counts of this clonotype. The J gene is TRBJ2-3, the V gene TRBV28; possibly TRBD1 or TRBD2 for D (6 bases each). V was cut by 2 bases and J by 1 base, with 13 bases left in between. Per germline, CDR1 MDHEN and CDR2 SYDVKM. CDR3 length equals 16 residues. The CDR3 DNA sequence: TGTGCCAGCAGTTTAGTCCTCGGGGGCGGCACAGATACGCAGTATTTT. It encodes CASSLVLGGGTDTQYF.

This clonotype was recorded many times. The chain uses TRBV7-2 and TRBJ2-7, with D perhaps matching TRBD2 (5 bases). CDR3 size: 14 residues. V dropped 3 bases and J dropped 4 bases, with 13 bases sitting between them. Germline V lookup: CDR1 SGHTA, CDR2 FQGNSA. The CDR3 DNA reads as TGTGCCAGCAGCTTCGGGCTAGCCCAGTACGAGCAGTACTTC. Translating gives CASSFGLAQYEQYF.

The sample holds many counts of this clonotype. The chain combines TRBV20-1 with TRBJ2-1; the D call may be TRBD1 or TRBD2 (6 bases each). Trimming shortened V by 5 bases and J by 2 bases, and 22 bases separated the two germline ends. Germline assignment: CDR1 DFQATT and CDR2 SNEGSKA (reference sequence). CDR3 length equals 17 residues. Here the CDR3 DNA reads TGCAGTGCTGGGGCCAGCCTAGGGGGGAAAACCTACAATGAGCAGTTCTTC. It codes for CSAGASLGGKTYNEQFF.

This clonotype showed up many times. This chain uses TRBV18 with TRBJ1-2, with 10 bases identical to TRBD1. With 4 bases clipped from V and 6 bases from J, the junction kept 8 bases outside the gene matches. The germline V gene has CDR1 KGHSH and CDR2 LQKENI. This CDR3 contains 15 residues. For the CDR3, the DNA is TGTGCCAGCTCACTGGGACAGGGGAAAAGTGATGGCTACACCTTC. Translation: CASSLGQGKSDGYTF.

This clonotype has ten or more counts. The chain joins TRBV2 to TRBJ1-1; D ambiguous. The CDR3 totals 14 residues. Trimming left V 4 bases short and J 1 base short, with 10 bases between. Germline loops: CDR1 SNHLY, CDR2 FYNNEI. The CDR3 sequence is CASSVMGQNTEAFF. The CDR3 DNA sequence: TGTGCCAGCAGTGTAATGGGTCAGAACACTGAAGCTTTCTTT.

This clonotype was picked up many times. The chain employs TRBV11-3 and TRBJ2-7; 7 positions match TRBD1. Trimming at V came to 5 bases and at J to 6 bases, leaving 7 bases not matched to a gene. CDR1 is SGHNT and CDR2 is YENEEA in the germline V gene. The CDR3 spans 13 residues. In nucleotides, the CDR3 is TGTGCCAGCAGCCAAACAGGGGCAGGCGAGCAGTACTTC. Amino acids: CASSQTGAGEQYF.

The J gene is TRBJ2-1, the V gene TRBV7-2; D may be TRBD1 or TRBD2 (5 bases each). CDR3 length: 15 amino acids. Germline-derived CDR1 and CDR2 are SGHTA and FQGNSA. The V end lost 4 bases, the J end lost 0 bases, and 10 bases lay between the germline ends. DNA of the CDR3: TGTGCCAGCAGCTCAGGGAGTCGCTCCTACAATGAGCAGTTCTTC. Residues: CASSSGSRSYNEQFF.

With regard to this clonotype: At one end, the junction sequence differs from germline, possibly due to a read error. The J gene is TRBJ2-7, the V gene TRBV6-5; the match to TRBD2 covers 8 bases. The CDR3 loop spans 14 amino acids. Germline CDR1 MNHEY, CDR2 SVGAGI. CDR3 coding DNA: TGTGCCGGCAGACCGGGACTAGGAGGGTACGGGCAGTACTTC. Residues: CAGRPGLGGYGQYF.

The gene calls are TRBV29-1 and TRBJ2-1; a weak D match, TRBD2 (5 bases). CDR3 length equals 13 residues. CDR1 and CDR2 from the germline V gene are SQVTM and ANQGSEA. The V end lost 3 bases, the J end lost 4 bases, and 10 bases lay between the germline ends. The CDR3 coding sequence is TGCAGCGTTGATACGGGATTATACAATGAGCAGTTCTTC. Protein product: CSVDTGLYNEQFF.

Note on this clonotype: A read error is possible here, since a much larger clone lies one base away. This chain joins TRBV20-1 and TRBJ2-1, with 10 bases that match TRBD2. The V segment lost 4 bases and the J segment 1 base; nucleotides outside the gene matches: 7. CDR1 is DFQATT and CDR2 is SNEGSKA in the germline V gene (reference sequence). The CDR3 totals 16 residues. CDR3: CSATKASGGSYNEQFF. The CDR3 DNA sequence: TGCAGTGCTACTAAGGCTAGCGGGGGTTCCTACAATGAGCAGTTCTTC.

This clonotype was observed once. This sequence may be a read error, since a much larger clone differs from it by one base. CDR3 amino acids: CACSQEAATRTEAFF. DNA for the CDR3: TGTGCCTGCAGCCAAGAAGCGGCAACGAGGACTGAAGCTTTCTTT. This chain joins TRBV4-2 and TRBJ1-1; D ambiguous. The length of the CDR3 is 15 residues. Germline V lookup: CDR1 LGHNA, CDR2 YNFKEQ.

This clonotype came up many times. The rearrangement joins TRBV28 to TRBJ2-6; D remains unclear. The V gene lost 3 bases and the J gene lost 1 base, with 7 bases spanning the gap. This CDR3 has 15 residues. Per germline, CDR1 MDHEN and CDR2 SYDVKM. The CDR3 nucleotides are TGTGCCAGCAGTTTTCGGCTGTCTGGGGCCAACGTCCTGACTTTC. Translating it yields CASSFRLSGANVLTF.

This clonotype appeared many times. This chain connects TRBV5-5 to TRBJ2-5; D remains unclear. Germline lookup yields CDR1 SGHKS and CDR2 YYEKEE (reference sequence). Trimming removed 0 bases at V and 2 bases at J, with 5 bases between. The CDR3 contains 13 residues. The CDR3 region is CASSLVGQETQYF. The CDR3 nucleotides are TGTGCCAGCAGCTTGGTAGGGCAAGAGACCCAGTACTTC.

A single count supports this clonotype. Since a much larger clone is just one base distant, this may be a read error. The conserved final phenylalanine or tryptophan is absent from the CDR3, which likely points to a read error. V is TRBV7-3 and J is TRBJ2-1; the D gene is possibly TRBD1 (6 bases). CDR1 and CDR2 from the germline V gene are SGHTA and FQGTGA. V dropped 5 bases and J dropped 11 bases, with 16 bases sitting between them. This CDR3 has 13 amino acids. CDR3 amino acids: CASSRDNYSKQFS. Here the CDR3 DNA reads TGTGCCAGCAGCCGGGACAATTACAGTAAGCAGTTCTCC.

This clonotype was detected many times. The chain has TRBV5-1 and TRBJ2-2; D may be TRBD1 (5 bases). The CDR3 length is 15 residues. CDR1 SGHRS and CDR2 YFSETQ come from the germline V gene. The V gene lost 0 bases and the J gene lost 3 bases, with 9 bases spanning the gap. The CDR3: CASSLEGVDTGELFF. CDR3 DNA sequence: TGCGCCAGCAGCTTGGAAGGGGTGGACACCGGGGAGCTGTTTTTT. The full variable domain, with the rest looked up from reference TRBV5-1 and TRBJ2-2, is KAGVTQTPRYLIKTRGQQVTLSCSPISGHRSVSWYQQTPGQGLQFLFEYFSETQRNKGNFPGRFSGRQFSNSRSEMNVSTLELGDSALYLCASSLEGVDTGELFFGEGSRLTVL.

The rearrangement uses TRBV19 and TRBJ2-3; D might be TRBD1 (5 bases). The length of the CDR3 is 16 residues. Germline V gene lookup returns CDR1 LNHDA and CDR2 SQIVND (reference sequence). Trimming pared 5 bases from V and 3 bases from J, leaving 18 bases between. The CDR3 loop is CASSDPGQIGTDTQYF. The CDR3 region has the DNA TGTGCCAGTAGTGACCCCGGACAAATTGGGACAGATACGCAGTATTTT. The complete variable domain, with remaining parts taken from reference TRBV19 and TRBJ2-3, reads DGGITQSPKYLFRKEGQNVTLSCEQNLNHDAMYWYRQDPGQGLRLIYYSQIVNDFQKGDIAEGYSVSREKKESFPLTVTSAQKNPTAFYLCASSDPGQIGTDTQYFGPGTRLTVL.

Concerning this clonotype: Since a much larger clone is just one base distant, this may be a read error. Since the CDR3 does not end with the conserved phenylalanine or tryptophan, this likely comes from a read error. The V and J genes are TRBV28 and TRBJ2-2, with D perhaps matching TRBD1 (7 bases). This CDR3 has 15 residues. Germline loops: CDR1 MDHEN, CDR2 SYDVKM. V lost 8 bases to trimming and J lost 4 bases, with 17 bases between them. CDR3 bases: TGTGCCAGCGTCCCGCAGGGGGACTTCACCGGGGAGCTGTTTTCT. Amino acids: CASVPQGDFTGELFS.

Ten or more counts support this clonotype. CDR3 sequence (DNA): TGCGCCAGCAGCTTGAGATATGGCTACACCTTC. Encoded protein: CASSLRYGYTF. The chain recombines TRBV5-1 with TRBJ1-2, with D uncertain. Trimming left V 1 base short and J 5 bases short, with 3 bases between. CDR1 is SGHRS, CDR2 YFSETQ, per germline. The CDR3 is 11 residues long.

The sample holds many counts of this clonotype. This sequence joins TRBV7-2 and TRBJ2-2, with unresolved D. V was trimmed by 1 base and J by 2 bases, leaving 8 bases between them. The germline V gene has CDR1 SGHTA and CDR2 FQGNSA. The CDR3 has 15 amino acids. CDR3 coding DNA: TGTGCCAGCAGCTTAGGGACGGCCAACACCGGGGAGCTGTTTTTT. Translated, it gives CASSLGTANTGELFF. Looking up the rest from reference TRBV7-2 and TRBJ2-2 gives the full variable domain: GAGVSQSPSNKVTEKGKDVELRCDPISGHTALYWYRQSLGQGLEFLIYFQGNSAPDKSGLPSDRFSAERTGGSVSTLTIQRTQQEDSAVYLCASSLGTANTGELFFGEGSRLTVL.

This clonotype was observed at least ten times. V gene TRBV24-1 combines with J gene TRBJ2-1; 9 bases align to TRBD1. The CDR3 covers 17 residues. Germline-derived CDR1 and CDR2 are KGHDR and SFDVKD. The V segment lost 4 bases and the J segment 3 bases; nucleotides outside the gene matches: 9. CDR3 region: CATSDPNRGLIYNEQFF. Written as DNA, the CDR3 is TGTGCCACCAGTGACCCCAACAGGGGGCTCATCTACAATGAGCAGTTCTTC.

The table lists this clonotype with many counts. This rearrangement joins TRBV9 to TRBJ2-6, with unresolved D. Germline V gives CDR1 SGDLS, CDR2 YYNGEE. The CDR3 extends over 13 amino acids. V dropped 6 bases and J dropped 4 bases, with 8 bases sitting between them. The CDR3 DNA follows: TGTGCCAGCATGAGGTCCGGGGCCAACGTCCTGACTTTC. It is translated as CASMRSGANVLTF. The whole variable domain, remainder taken from reference TRBV9 and TRBJ2-6, is DSGVTQTPKHLITATGQRVTLRCSPRSGDLSVYWYQQSLDQGLQFLIQYYNGEERAKGNILERFSAQQFPDLHSELNLSSLELGDSALYFCASMRSGANVLTFGAGSRLTVL.

The chain employs TRBV20-1 and TRBJ2-7; perhaps TRBD2 as D (6 bases). Germline CDR1 DFQATT, CDR2 SNEGSKA (reference sequence). The CDR3 has 17 amino acids. V was cut by 0 bases and J by 8 bases, with 26 bases left in between. CDR3 sequence: CSARDLDPRDLRLKQYF. The CDR3 region has the DNA TGCAGTGCTAGAGATCTTGACCCACGGGACTTAAGATTAAAGCAGTACTTC.

This clonotype was detected many times. CDR3 sequence (DNA): TGCAGTGCTCGTATAGGGAATGAGCAGTTCTTC. Its translation is CSARIGNEQFF. The chain links TRBV20-1 to TRBJ2-1; unclear D gene. CDR3 length: 11 residues. The ends were cut back, 5 bases at V and 7 bases at J, with 9 bases in the middle. Germline V CDR1 and CDR2: DFQATT, SNEGSKA (reference sequence).